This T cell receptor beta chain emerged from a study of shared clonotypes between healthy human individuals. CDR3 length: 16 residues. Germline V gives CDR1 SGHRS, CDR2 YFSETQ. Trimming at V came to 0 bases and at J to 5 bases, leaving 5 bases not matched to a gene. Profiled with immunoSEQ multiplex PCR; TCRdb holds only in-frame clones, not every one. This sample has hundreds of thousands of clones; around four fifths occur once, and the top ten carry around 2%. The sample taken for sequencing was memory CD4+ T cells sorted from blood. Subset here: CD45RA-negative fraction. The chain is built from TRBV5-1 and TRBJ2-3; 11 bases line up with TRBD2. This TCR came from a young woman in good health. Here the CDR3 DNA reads TGCGCCAGCAGCTTGGGGGAACTAGCGGGAGAAGATACGCAGTATTTT. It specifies CASSLGELAGEDTQYF.